This is a list of T cell receptor beta chains from one sample in a study of shared T cell receptors in the human thymus. Profiling relied on immunoSEQ multiplex PCR, and the TCRdb table lists in-frame clones only, not all of them. The table records roughly 560,000 clones, 75% to 80% of them present only once. This sample also belongs to another study, concerning human thymus T cells.

The sequencing input was thymocytes. These receptors were taken from a boy younger than two with a congenital heart defect. CDR3s include the opening cysteine and the closing phenylalanine or tryptophan. A D gene is named only where the DNA matches it firmly. Clone size is not always given. Where it is, it says once, few, many or a class for expanded clones.

v_gene	d_gene	len	j_gene	abundance	CDR3aa	CDR3nt
TRBV6-5	NA	16	TRBJ2-1	NA	CASSYGSITGSDEQFF	TGTGCCAGCAGTTACGGTTCCATTACCGGGAGCGATGAGCAGTTCTTC
TRBV14	TRBD1	14	TRBJ1-1	NA	CASSPGTATVWAFF	TGTGCCAGCAGCCCTGGGACAGCAACCGTCTGGGCTTTCTTT
TRBV5-4	NA	15	TRBJ1-3	few	CASSLGGGSGNTIYF	TGTGCCAGCAGCTTGGGAGGCGGCTCTGGAAACACCATATATTTT
TRBV15	NA	14	TRBJ2-1	NA	CATSRAQGYNEQFF	TGTGCCACCAGCAGAGCCCAGGGATACAATGAGCAGTTCTTC
TRBV11-2	TRBD2	16	TRBJ2-7	few	CASSPSQLAVRNEQYF	TGTGCCAGCAGCCCATCCCAACTAGCGGTCCGCAACGAGCAGTACTTC
TRBV27	NA	14	TRBJ1-5	NA	CASSLSGSAQPQHF	TGTGCCAGCAGTTTATCGGGCTCTGCTCAGCCCCAGCATTTT
TRBV10-1	NA	16	TRBJ2-2	NA	CASSGPPVGEDGELFF	TGCGCCAGCAGTGGCCCTCCGGTGGGGGAGGACGGGGAGCTGTTTTTT
TRBV2	NA	12	TRBJ2-6	NA	CASYSGANVLTF	TGTGCCAGCTACTCTGGGGCCAACGTCCTGACTTTC
TRBV28	NA	16	TRBJ2-7	NA	CASSFPGVGRSYEQYF	TGTGCCAGCAGCTTCCCGGGTGTGGGGAGGTCCTACGAGCAGTACTTC
TRBV27	NA	15	TRBJ1-1	NA	CASRPLVAPNTEAFF	TGTGCCAGCAGGCCCTTGGTGGCCCCGAACACTGAAGCTTTCTTT
TRBV27	TRBD1	14	TRBJ1-5	NA	CASSPGTVDQPQHF	TGTGCCAGCAGCCCCGGGACAGTTGATCAGCCCCAGCATTTT
TRBV6-5	NA	13	TRBJ1-3	NA	CASTTSSGNTIYF	TGTGCCAGCACCACGAGCTCTGGAAACACCATATATTTT
TRBV9	TRBD2	13	TRBJ2-1	NA	CASSGGGNNEQFF	TGTGCCAGCAGCGGCGGGGGGAACAATGAGCAGTTCTTC
TRBV2	TRBD1	15	TRBJ2-5	NA	CASTRTGLYQETQYF	TGTGCCAGCACCCGGACAGGGTTGTACCAAGAGACCCAGTACTTC
TRBV14	NA	15	TRBJ2-3	NA	CASSHRSRCTDTQYF	TGTGCCAGCAGCCACCGGTCGCGGTGCACAGATACGCAGTATTTT
TRBV2	TRBD2	15	TRBJ2-7	few	CASSRLAGDPYEQYF	TGTGCCAGCAGTCGACTAGCGGGAGACCCCTACGAGCAGTACTTC
TRBV29-1	TRBD1	10	TRBJ1-2	NA	CSVDRDGYTF	TGCAGCGTGGACAGGGATGGCTACACCTTC
TRBV5-4	NA	15	TRBJ1-1	once	CASSWRGARGAEAFF	TGTGCCAGCAGCTGGAGGGGCGCTCGAGGGGCTGAAGCTTTCTTT
TRBV4-1	TRBD2	14	TRBJ2-5	NA	CASSLHSGRETQYF	TGCGCCAGCAGCTTACACTCCGGGAGGGAGACCCAGTACTTC
TRBV27	TRBD1	14	TRBJ2-7	NA	CASRSNRGYYEQYF	TGTGCCAGCAGATCAAACAGGGGCTACTACGAGCAGTACTTC
TRBV25-1	NA	15	TRBJ1-1	few	CASSPYPELDTEAFF	TGTGCCAGCAGTCCATACCCCGAACTGGACACTGAAGCTTTCTTT
TRBV27	NA	19	TRBJ1-2	NA	CASSLLKRGGLLILYGYTF	TGTGCCAGCAGTTTATTGAAAAGGGGGGGACTCCTCATCCTCTATGGCTACACCTTC
TRBV29-1	TRBD1	14	TRBJ2-5	NA	CSVRTGNTSETQYF	TGCAGCGTACGGACAGGGAACACAAGCGAGACCCAGTACTTC
TRBV5-4	TRBD1	13	TRBJ2-5	once	CASSLRDRETQYF	TGTGCCAGCAGCTTGCGGGACAGGGAGACCCAGTACTTC
TRBV7-2	NA	16	TRBJ2-7	NA	CASSLDGGGPPYEQYF	TGTGCCAGCAGCTTAGATGGAGGGGGCCCACCCTACGAGCAGTACTTC
TRBV19	NA	14	TRBJ2-3	NA	CASSIPRATDTQYF	TGTGCCAGTAGTATCCCCAGGGCCACAGATACGCAGTATTTT
TRBV29-1	TRBD1	14	TRBJ1-2	NA	CSVEVGGQGYGYTF	TGCAGCGTTGAAGTAGGGGGACAGGGCTATGGCTACACCTTC
TRBV6-5	NA	10	TRBJ1-3	NA	CASKGDTIYF	TGTGCCAGCAAAGGGGACACCATATATTTT
TRBV5-4	NA	14	TRBJ2-7	NA	CASSLRREGHEQYF	TGTGCCAGCAGCTTGAGACGGGAAGGCCACGAGCAGTACTTC
TRBV9	NA	18	TRBJ1-3	NA	CASSVATEGGYSGNTIYF	TGTGCCAGCAGCGTAGCTACGGAGGGCGGATACTCTGGAAACACCATATATTTT
TRBV2	NA	14	TRBJ1-2	NA	CASSDGGGIYGYTF	TGTGCCAGCAGTGACGGCGGGGGGATCTATGGCTACACCTTC
TRBV5-4	TRBD2	18	TRBJ2-1	NA	CASSLARASGPHYNEQFF	TGTGCCAGCAGCTTGGCCAGGGCTAGCGGGCCGCACTACAATGAGCAGTTCTTC
TRBV6-1	NA	13	TRBJ1-2	once	CASSDRPDFAYTF	TGTGCCAGCAGCGACAGGCCAGACTTTGCCTACACCTTC
TRBV30	TRBD1	17	TRBJ2-1	NA	CAWSVGGNEPTHNEQFF	TGTGCCTGGAGTGTAGGGGGCAATGAGCCCACGCACAATGAGCAGTTCTTC
TRBV6-1	TRBD2	15	TRBJ2-1	few	CASSPGTSGYNEQFF	TGTGCCAGCAGCCCCGGGACTAGCGGCTACAATGAGCAGTTCTTC
TRBV4-3	NA	17	TRBJ1-4	NA	CASSQDRLGARDEKLFF	TGCGCCAGCAGCCAAGACCGACTGGGGGCGCGCGATGAAAAACTGTTTTTT
TRBV13	NA	14	TRBJ1-4	NA	CASSLGGGDEKLFF	TGTGCCAGCAGCTTAGGTGGGGGCGATGAAAAACTGTTTTTT
TRBV7-2	NA	13	TRBJ2-3	NA	CASSFEGPDTQYF	TGTGCCAGCAGCTTTGAGGGCCCAGATACGCAGTATTTT
TRBV19	TRBD2	17	TRBJ2-3	NA	CASTRPGLAGGRDTQYF	TGTGCCAGTACCAGACCGGGACTAGCGGGAGGGAGGGATACGCAGTATTTT
TRBV30	TRBD1	12	TRBJ1-5	NA	CACDRAPRPQHF	TGTGCCTGTGACAGGGCCCCTAGGCCCCAGCATTTT
TRBV2	TRBD2	15	TRBJ2-1	NA	CASSPQRGGVHEQFF	TGTGCCAGCAGCCCCCAGCGGGGTGGGGTCCATGAGCAGTTCTTC
TRBV28	NA	12	TRBJ2-5	few	CASTGVDCGQYF	TGTGCCAGCACTGGAGTGGATTGCGGCCAGTACTTC
TRBV4-3	TRBD2	20	TRBJ2-7	NA	CASSQEIGASGPQVNYEQYF	TGCGCCAGCAGCCAAGAAATCGGGGCTAGCGGGCCGCAGGTAAACTACGAGCAGTACTTC
TRBV4-2	NA	15	TRBJ2-1	NA	CASSQGSLTSGEQFF	TGTGCCAGCAGCCAAGGTTCCTTGACTTCGGGGGAGCAGTTCTTC
TRBV4-3	NA	17	TRBJ2-2	NA	CASSQGGERGNTGELFF	TGCGCCAGCAGCCAAGGGGGGGAGAGGGGGAACACCGGGGAGCTGTTTTTT
TRBV7-3	TRBD2	15	TRBJ2-7	NA	CASSLTSGRLYEQYF	TGTGCCAGCAGCTTAACTAGCGGGAGACTCTACGAGCAGTACTTC
TRBV5-4	NA	13	TRBJ2-1	NA	CASSLRGSEEQFF	TGTGCCAGCAGCTTGCGGGGGAGTGAGGAGCAGTTCTTC
TRBV10-3	TRBD1	17	TRBJ2-3	NA	CAISEGTGGVRGARQYF	TGTGCCATCAGTGAGGGTACAGGGGGTGTTCGAGGCGCCAGGCAGTATTTT
TRBV4-1	TRBD2	17	TRBJ2-2	NA	CASSQSKLAGLSGELFF	TGCGCCAGCAGCCAATCGAAACTAGCGGGACTTTCCGGGGAGCTGTTTTTT
TRBV10-3	NA	15	TRBJ1-1	NA	CAISESRGLNTEAFF	TGTGCCATCAGTGAGTCGAGAGGGCTGAACACTGAAGCTTTCTTT
TRBV6-5	TRBD1	12	TRBJ1-2	NA	CASNQTGVGYTF	TGTGCCAGCAACCAAACAGGGGTCGGCTACACCTTC
TRBV10-1	NA	17	TRBJ1-2	NA	CASSESTDPPTNYGYTF	TGCGCCAGCAGTGAGTCCACAGACCCGCCGACTAACTATGGCTACACCTTC
TRBV7-6	NA	15	TRBJ2-1	NA	CASSPGLGGGNEQFF	TGTGCCAGCAGCCCCGGACTAGGGGGGGGCAATGAGCAGTTCTTC
TRBV10-2	TRBD2	16	TRBJ2-3	NA	CASSYLAGGPTDTQYF	TGCGCCAGCAGCTATTTAGCGGGAGGGCCCACAGATACGCAGTATTTT
TRBV28	TRBD1	16	TRBJ2-7	NA	CASSLRDRDRGCEQYF	TGTGCCAGCAGTTTAAGGGATCGGGACAGGGGTTGCGAGCAGTACTTC
TRBV27	TRBD1	17	TRBJ2-7	once	CASSLSAPGTGSHEQYF	TGTGCCAGCAGTTTATCGGCTCCCGGGACAGGGTCCCACGAGCAGTACTTC
TRBV27	NA	14	TRBJ2-7	few	CASSLRRGSYEQYF	TGTGCCAGCAGTTTACGCAGGGGCAGCTACGAGCAGTACTTC
TRBV6-1	TRBD1	17	TRBJ1-5	once	CASSARDRGIINQPQHF	TGTGCCAGCAGTGCAAGGGACAGGGGGATAATCAATCAGCCCCAGCATTTT
TRBV4-2	NA	15	TRBJ1-5	once	CASSQEPVPPRPQHF	TGTGCCAGCAGCCAAGAGCCGGTGCCCCCGAGGCCCCAGCATTTT
TRBV28	TRBD1	18	TRBJ1-3	few	CASRRQIPGQGAGNTIYF	TGTGCCAGCAGACGACAGATTCCGGGACAGGGTGCTGGAAACACCATATATTTT